Below are 29 T cell receptor beta chains sequenced from a single sample in a study of blood T cell repertoires in COVID-19. The protocol was immunoSEQ multiplex PCR, while the TCRdb copy is restricted to in-frame clones and leaves out a portion. The sample shows fewer than 120,000 clones, about 88% of them seen only once. Sequenced input: peripheral blood. These receptors were collected from a woman in her fifties or sixties with acute or convalescent COVID-19.

The genes are TRBV4-1 and TRBJ1-5, with 11 bases lining up with TRBD1. Germline CDR1 is MGHRA and CDR2 is YSYEKL. The CDR3 sequence is 17 residues long. V shed 1 base, J shed 7 bases, and the junction held 9 bases outside the gene matches. The CDR3 loop reads CASSQGTGGAGTQPQHF. The CDR3 DNA is TGCGCCAGCAGCCAAGGGACAGGGGGCGCAGGGACCCAGCCCCAGCATTTT.

This clone was observed a handful of times. The chain combines TRBV6-5 with TRBJ2-5, with a possible D match to TRBD2 (7 bases). This CDR3 has 15 amino acids. Germline V lookup: CDR1 MNHEY, CDR2 SVGAGI. V dropped 2 bases and J dropped 4 bases, with 14 bases sitting between them. CDR3 sequence: CASSYSGGAAETQYF. CDR3 in DNA: TGTGCCAGCAGTTACAGTGGGGGGGCTGCAGAGACCCAGTACTTC.

This chain uses TRBV19 with TRBJ2-2; D gene unclear. The germline V gene encodes CDR1 LNHDA and CDR2 SQIVND (reference sequence). The CDR3 runs 13 residues. Trimming shortened V by 1 base and J by 7 bases, and 7 bases separated the two germline ends. The CDR3 protein is CASSIGVHGELFF. The CDR3 bases are TGTGCCAGTAGTATAGGTGTTCACGGGGAGCTGTTTTTT.

V gene TRBV10-3 combines with J gene TRBJ2-7; 8 bases map to TRBD2. The ends lost 2 bases at V and 2 bases at J; junction bases unmatched: 5. The V gene's germline CDR1 is ENHRY and CDR2 SYGVKD. The CDR3 contains 15 residues. The CDR3 loop reads CAISETSGGPYEQYF. The CDR3 coding sequence is TGTGCCATCAGTGAGACCTCGGGAGGGCCCTACGAGCAGTACTTC.

This clone appeared once. V usage is TRBV10-1 and J usage is TRBJ2-7; D is possibly TRBD2 (5 bases). V was clipped by 6 bases and J by 6 bases, with 24 bases between them. This CDR3 is built from 16 residues. In germline, CDR1 is WNHNN, CDR2 SYGVQD (reference sequence). The CDR3 region is CASSPRTSTGLGEQYF. The CDR3 nucleotides are TGCGCCAGCAGCCCTCGGACTTCAACCGGCCTCGGCGAGCAGTACTTC.

The V call is TRBV3-1 (or the pseudogene TRBV3-2), the J call TRBJ2-3; no reliable D call. Germline loops: CDR1 LGHDT, CDR2 YNNKEL (reference sequence). The ends were cut back, 4 bases at V and 6 bases at J, with 17 bases in the middle. The CDR3 sequence is 15 residues long. The CDR3 DNA is TGTGCCAGCAGCCCAGGTGGCCTGACAACGGATACGCAGTATTTT. Translation gives CASSPGGLTTDTQYF.

V is TRBV19 and J is TRBJ1-2; 8 nucleotides agree with TRBD1. The germline V gene has CDR1 LNHDA and CDR2 SQIVND (reference sequence). This CDR3 spans 17 amino acids. Trimming at V came to 5 bases and at J to 4 bases, leaving 15 bases not matched to a gene. The DNA of the CDR3 is TGTGCCAGTAGTCGGACAGGGATTAATTTTGCAAGCTATGGCTACACCTTC. Residues: CASSRTGINFASYGYTF.

This chain joins TRBV12-3 or TRBV12-4 and TRBJ2-3; D unclear. The CDR3 covers 13 residues. V lost 3 bases to trimming and J lost 6 bases, with 10 bases between them. This CDR3 is CASSFYLGDTQYF. CDR3 bases: TGTGCCAGCAGTTTTTACCTCGGGGATACGCAGTATTTT.

The genes are TRBV5-8 and TRBJ2-3, with 10 bases fitting TRBD2. V was pared by 4 bases and J by 0 bases, with 5 bases of the junction left unmatched. This CDR3 comprises 16 residues. Germline CDR1 and CDR2: SGHTS and YDEGEE. CDR3 protein: CASSRTSGASTDTQYF. The CDR3 DNA is TGTGCCAGCAGCCGGACTAGCGGAGCTAGCACAGATACGCAGTATTTT.

The gene calls are TRBV3-1 (or the pseudogene TRBV3-2) and TRBJ2-3; D gene uncertain. This CDR3 is built from 14 residues. Trimming removed 4 bases from V and 0 bases from J, with 8 bases in between. The germline V gene encodes CDR1 LGHDT and CDR2 YNNKEL (reference sequence). CDR3 in amino acids: CASSLLASTDTQYF. In nucleotides, the CDR3 is TGTGCCAGCAGCCTCTTAGCTAGCACAGATACGCAGTATTTT.

The chain recombines TRBV19 with TRBJ2-1, with D maybe TRBD1 (6 bases). The V and J ends lost 2 bases and 12 bases respectively, with 29 bases between them. Germline V gene lookup returns CDR1 LNHDA and CDR2 SQIVND (reference sequence). This CDR3 is 18 amino acids long. Here the CDR3 DNA reads TGTGCCAGTAGTATAAGGGGGAGCTGGGACACGAAGGTTTTATCGCAGTTCTTC. It specifies CASSIRGSWDTKVLSQFF. Combining the CDR3 with reference TRBV19 and TRBJ2-1 gives the whole variable domain DGGITQSPKYLFRKEGQNVTLSCEQNLNHDAMYWYRQDPGQGLRLIYYSQIVNDFQKGDIAEGYSVSREKKESFPLTVTSAQKNPTAFYLCASSIRGSWDTKVLSQFFGPGTRLTVL.

Concerning this clone itself: At one end the junction does not follow the germline gene, possibly because of a read error. The V call is TRBV9, the J call TRBJ1-3, with unresolved D. This CDR3 is built from 14 residues. CDR1 SGDLS and CDR2 YYNGEE come from the germline V gene. The CDR3 spells CASTVGGSGNTIYF. CDR3 nucleotide sequence: TGTGCCAGCACCGTAGGCGGGTCTGGAAACACCATATATTTT.

V gene TRBV18 combines with J gene TRBJ1-3, with a weak D call TRBD1 (5 bases). The germline V gene encodes CDR1 KGHSH and CDR2 LQKENI. Deletions cut 2 bases from V and 0 bases from J, with 8 bases between. The CDR3 sequence is 15 residues long. The CDR3 sequence: CASSPGHSSGNTIYF. The CDR3, as DNA: TGTGCCAGCTCACCAGGACACAGCTCTGGAAACACCATATATTTT.

This clone turned up a few times. The chain carries TRBV3-1 (or the pseudogene TRBV3-2) and TRBJ2-3; possible D gene TRBD1, 6 bases. V gave up 2 bases and J gave up 12 bases, with 18 bases separating them. This CDR3 is built from 14 residues. Germline V gene sequence: CDR1 LGHDT, CDR2 YNNKEL (reference sequence). CDR3 nucleotides: TGTGCCAGCAGCCAACCTCTCCCGGGACATAGCCAGTATTTT. Its protein product is CASSQPLPGHSQYF.

The rearrangement joins TRBV5-8 to TRBJ1-2; TRBD1 aligns across 7 bases. The CDR3 length is 15 residues. From germline, CDR1 is SGHTS and CDR2 YDEGEE. The V segment lost 2 bases and the J segment 4 bases; nucleotides outside the gene matches: 8. CDR3 residues: CASSLQQGRGYGYTF. Written as DNA, the CDR3 is TGTGCCAGCAGCTTACAACAGGGGCGAGGCTATGGCTACACCTTC. Full variable domain (remainder filled in from reference TRBV5-8 and TRBJ1-2): EAGVTQSPTHLIKTRGQQATLRCSPISGHTSVYWYQQALGLGLQFLLWYDEGEERNRGNFPPRFSGRQFPNYSSELNVNALELEDSALYLCASSLQQGRGYGYTFGSGTRLTVV.

The CDR3 reads CSARGTGIIIQFF. In DNA, the CDR3 is TGCAGCGCTCGCGGGACTGGTATCATCATACAGTTCTTC. The rearrangement uses TRBV29-1 and TRBJ2-1, with a tentative D call TRBD2 (6 bases). Deletions cut 7 bases from V and 13 bases from J, with 23 bases between. The germline gives CDR1 SQVTM, CDR2 ANQGSEA. This CDR3 has 13 amino acids.

In this sample, this clone turned up once. The J gene is TRBJ2-1, the V gene TRBV6-5; 11 bases are a match to TRBD2. Trimming removed 6 bases from V and 12 bases from J; junction bases left unmatched: 10. CDR1 is MNHEY and CDR2 is SVGAGI in the germline V gene. The CDR3 runs 14 residues. CDR3 in amino acids: CASSTLPGLAAQFF. CDR3 bases: TGTGCCAGCAGCACCCTACCGGGACTAGCGGCGCAGTTCTTC.

The CDR3 here is CASSLGARSRGYYEQYF. DNA for the CDR3: TGTGCCAGCAGCTTAGGTGCGAGGTCTAGGGGTTACTACGAGCAGTACTTC. The chain recombines TRBV7-9 with TRBJ2-7; perhaps TRBD1 as D (5 bases). CDR3 size: 17 residues. V lost 1 base and J lost 3, with 19 bases in between. Germline assignment: CDR1 SEHNR and CDR2 FQNEAQ (reference sequence).

J is TRBJ2-1 and V is TRBV2; D remains ambiguous. V lost 3 bases, J lost 8 bases, and 5 bases lay in between. CDR3 size: 11 residues. CDR1 SNHLY and CDR2 FYNNEI come from the germline V gene. The CDR3 coding sequence is TGTGCCAGCAGTGATTGGCATGAGCAGTTCTTC. Its protein product is CASSDWHEQFF.

The chain has TRBV28 and TRBJ1-4; 8 bases are a match to TRBD1. From germline, CDR1 is MDHEN and CDR2 SYDVKM. J lost 8 bases, V lost 1 base, and 15 bases had no gene match. The CDR3 loop spans 18 amino acids. The DNA of the CDR3 is TGTGCCAGCAGTTTATTCGGCTTCGAGCAGGGGGCCGAAGAAAAACTGTTTTTT. This translates into CASSLFGFEQGAEEKLFF.

The gene calls are TRBV2 and TRBJ2-1; 12 bases align to TRBD2. The CDR3 runs to 16 residues. V was clipped by 1 base and J by 7 bases; unmatched bases: 5. Germline-derived CDR1 and CDR2 are SNHLY and FYNNEI. The CDR3 region has the DNA TGTGCCAGCAGTGAAGGGACTAGCGGGAAAATGAATGAGCAGTTCTTC. Protein sequence: CASSEGTSGKMNEQFF. Full variable domain (missing parts from reference TRBV2 and TRBJ2-1): EPEVTQTPSHQVTQMGQEVILRCVPISNHLYFYWYRQILGQKVEFLVSFYNNEISEKSEIFDDQFSVERPDGSNFTLKIRSTKLEDSAMYFCASSEGTSGKMNEQFFGPGTRLTVL.

The rearrangement uses TRBV7-6 and TRBJ2-5; the match to TRBD2 covers 10 bases. Germline values: CDR1 SGHVS, CDR2 FNYEAQ. J lost 1 base, V lost 5 bases, and 13 bases had no gene match. The CDR3 sequence is 18 residues long. Here the CDR3 DNA reads TGTGCCAGCAGCCGAGCAGCGGGAGGGGGGGTTGCCCAAGAGACCCAGTACTTC. It yields the protein CASSRAAGGGVAQETQYF.

The chain is built from TRBV7-2 and TRBJ2-3, with TRBD2 matching over 11 bases. CDR1 and CDR2 (germline): SGHTA, FQGNSA. The CDR3 is 16 residues long. V was clipped by 5 bases and J by 1 base; unmatched bases: 5. CDR3 sequence (DNA): TGTGCCAGCAGCCAAGGGACTAGCGGAGGCACAGATACGCAGTATTTT. Residues: CASSQGTSGGTDTQYF.

This clone has more than one count but fewer than ten. This sequence joins TRBV6-5 and TRBJ1-6; 7 bases map to TRBD1. Looked up from germline, CDR1 is MNHEY and CDR2 is SVGAGI. This CDR3 is built from 15 residues. V dropped 0 bases and J dropped 5; count of bases not matched to a gene: 1. CDR3 protein: CASSYSTGNNSPLHF. CDR3 nucleotide sequence: TGTGCCAGCAGTTACTCGACAGGGAATAATTCACCCCTCCACTTT.

Notes on this clone: Other nucleotide sequences from this sample produce the same CDR3. The chain has TRBV19 and TRBJ1-5; D ambiguous. Trimming took 3 bases from V and 7 from J, leaving 10 bases between them. CDR3 length equals 13 residues. Germline assignment: CDR1 LNHDA and CDR2 SQIVND (reference sequence). The CDR3: CASSIRGNQPQHF. CDR3 in DNA: TGTGCCAGTAGTATCAGAGGGAACCAGCCCCAGCATTTT.

This chain joins TRBV19 and TRBJ2-7, with TRBD2 matching 7 bases. V trimming: 4 bases; J trimming: 6 bases; junction bases outside the gene matches: 12. This CDR3 comprises 15 residues. The germline CDR1 and CDR2 sequences are LNHDA and SQIVND (reference sequence). The CDR3 is CASSNTGTTSSEQYF. CDR3 nucleotide sequence: TGTGCCAGTAGTAACACAGGCACGACTAGCTCCGAGCAGTACTTC.

This chain links TRBV14 with TRBJ1-1, with 10 bases fitting TRBD1. This CDR3 spans 13 amino acids. Trimming at V came to 6 bases and at J to 7 bases, leaving 5 bases not matched to a gene. Germline loops: CDR1 SGHDN, CDR2 FVKESK. The chain's CDR3 is CASRSTGGHEAFF. CDR3 DNA sequence: TGTGCCAGCAGATCGACAGGGGGCCATGAAGCTTTCTTT.

The chain couples TRBV4-2 to TRBJ2-3; D unresolved. V gave up 1 base and J gave up 4 bases, with 6 bases separating them. The CDR3 consists of 13 residues. Germline V gene lookup returns CDR1 LGHNA and CDR2 YNFKEQ. CDR3 coding DNA: TGTGCCAGCAGCCAAGCCCCGGCAGATACGCAGTATTTT. Translation gives CASSQAPADTQYF.

This rearrangement joins TRBV4-1 to TRBJ2-4; 7 nucleotides agree with TRBD1. This CDR3 is 18 amino acids long. Losses at the gene ends were 0 bases for V and 0 bases for J; bases not matched to a gene: 8. The V gene's germline CDR1 is MGHRA and CDR2 YSYEKL. CDR3 amino acids: CASSQDRGTVLAKNIQYF. In DNA, the CDR3 is TGCGCCAGCAGCCAAGACAGGGGGACAGTTCTAGCCAAAAACATTCAGTACTTC.